Each of the 10 T cell receptor beta chains below was sequenced from the same sample in a study of cytomegalovirus exposure and HLA in healthy donors. Primers for the PCR totalled 60 Vbeta and 13 Jbeta. Data came from immunoSEQ multiplex PCR; TCRdb stores just in-frame clones and leaves some out. This sample has approximately 160,000 clones, with 68% found just once. Sequencing input: PBMCs. Receptors originate from a man in his fifties or sixties in good health and CMV-seronegative.

This chain connects TRBV5-6 to TRBJ2-2, with 10 bases identical to TRBD2. The trim removed 2 bases at V and 3 bases at J, leaving 7 bases unmatched. The V gene's germline CDR1 is SGHDT and CDR2 YYEEEE. This CDR3 has 17 residues. CDR3 DNA: TGTGCCAGCAGCTTTAGGAAGCGGGGGGGTTACACCGGGGAGCTGTTTTTT. Residues: CASSFRKRGGYTGELFF.

The rearrangement links TRBV5-1 to TRBJ2-1, with D possibly matching TRBD2 (5 bases). Trimming removed 1 base at V and 1 base at J, with 9 bases between. Germline loops: CDR1 SGHRS, CDR2 YFSETQ. The CDR3 spans 15 residues. The CDR3 spells CASSLHTGSYNEQFF. CDR3 in DNA: TGCGCCAGCAGCTTGCACACGGGGTCCTACAATGAGCAGTTCTTC.

This chain joins TRBV13 and TRBJ2-1; TRBD2 aligns across 13 bases. Germline assignment: CDR1 PRHDT and CDR2 FYEKMQ (reference sequence). V trimming: 5 bases; J trimming: 0 bases; junction bases outside the gene matches: 13. This CDR3 has 20 amino acids. The CDR3 bases are TGTGCCAGCAGCCTCACTTGGACTAGCGGGGGCCTCAGCTCCTACAATGAGCAGTTCTTC. Protein product: CASSLTWTSGGLSSYNEQFF.

On this clone itself: The sample holds other DNA sequences that translate to the same CDR3. The genes are TRBV29-1 and TRBJ1-1; TRBD1 aligns across 12 bases. Germline CDR1 is SQVTM and CDR2 is ANQGSEA. Unmatched junction bases numbered 6, after V lost 7 bases and J lost 6 bases. This CDR3 comprises 13 residues. DNA of the CDR3: TGCAGCGCAAGGGACAGGGGGCAGGCTGAAGCTTTCTTT. It translates to CSARDRGQAEAFF.

The genes are TRBV7-9 and TRBJ2-5, with unresolved D. This CDR3 has 14 amino acids. Between the trimmed V and J ends, which lost 6 bases and 3 bases, there was a span of 14 bases. Germline lookup yields CDR1 SEHNR and CDR2 FQNEAQ (reference sequence). The CDR3 coding sequence is TGTGCCAGCAGTCAATCGTGGCAGAAAGAGACCCAGTACTTC. As protein: CASSQSWQKETQYF.

This chain joins TRBV6-5 and TRBJ1-4, with 8 nucleotides matching TRBD1. Unmatched junction bases numbered 6, after V lost 7 bases and J lost 5 bases. From germline, CDR1 is MNHEY and CDR2 SVGAGI. This CDR3 has 14 amino acids. The CDR3 spells CASTTTGDNEKLFF. The CDR3 DNA sequence: TGTGCCAGCACGACGACAGGGGACAATGAAAAACTGTTTTTT.

V gene TRBV28 combines with J gene TRBJ2-7; 7 bases are a match to TRBD1. The CDR3 has 15 residues. Losses at the gene ends were 8 bases for V and 3 bases for J; bases not matched to a gene: 13. Germline V CDR1 and CDR2: MDHEN, SYDVKM. CDR3 coding DNA: TGTGCCAGCGGGGTTACTTGGACAGGCAACTACGAGCAGTACTTC. Its protein is CASGVTWTGNYEQYF.

The chain joins TRBV27 to TRBJ1-1; 9 positions agree with TRBD1. In germline, CDR1 is MNHEY, CDR2 SMNVEV (reference sequence). The V gene end was trimmed by 5 bases and the J gene end by 4 bases; junction bases not matched to a gene: 8. This CDR3 is 15 amino acids long. The CDR3 region has the DNA TGTGCCAGCAGTCCTGGGACAGGGAAAGGCACTGAAGCTTTCTTT. Its protein is CASSPGTGKGTEAFF.

This clone appeared once. The V and J genes are TRBV5-4 and TRBJ2-2, with 7 bases that match TRBD2. The CDR3 runs 17 residues. V gave up 2 bases and J gave up 6 bases; unmatched junction bases: 13. From germline, CDR1 is SGHNT and CDR2 YYREEE (reference sequence). CDR3 sequence reads: CASSFPKAGVGPGELFF. CDR3 in DNA: TGTGCCAGCAGCTTCCCTAAGGCGGGGGTCGGCCCCGGGGAGCTGTTTTTT.

This clone was detected only a few times. The CDR3 DNA reads as TGTGCCAGCAGATTACAGGGGGGGAATAACCAGCCCCAGCATTTT. Protein sequence: CASRLQGGNNQPQHF. The chain couples TRBV6-1 to TRBJ1-5; 8 nucleotides match TRBD1. The CDR3 loop spans 15 amino acids. V shed 6 bases and J 7 bases; nucleotides not matched to a gene: 11. Germline assignment: CDR1 MNHNS and CDR2 SASEGT.